This TCR beta chain comes out of a study of neurological immune-mediated disorders. Overall study findings and caveats: HTLV-1-associated myelopathy led in TCR clonal expansion, while multiple sclerosis ranked lowest, below healthy controls.

The sample holds a few counts of this clonotype. What it binds is unknown. For the unsorted libraries, 2 million PBMCs stored at -80 C served as input. Germline V gene data show CDR1 as DFQATT and CDR2 as SNEGSKA (reference sequence). V was shortened by 5 bases and J by 6 bases, with 16 bases between the two germline ends. The CDR3 is 14 amino acids. MiXCR, run by TCRdb on the 5' RACE reads, gives a single entry per CDR3 protein. The repertoire consists of tens of thousands of distinct CDR3 sequences, with 3.4% occurring once and the leading ten covering around 3.6%. This chain connects TRBV20-1 to TRBJ2-2; D might be TRBD1 (7 bases). The clonotype originates from a man aged 35-49 years with multiple sclerosis. Sequencing input: PBMCs. This CDR3 is CSAPRQGGAGELFF. The CDR3 region has the DNA TGCAGTGCTCCCCGGCAGGGGGGCGCCGGGGAGCTGTTTTTT.